These 4 T cell receptor beta chains were all obtained from the same sample, sequenced in a study of blood T cell repertoires in COVID-19. The method was immunoSEQ multiplex PCR; TCRdb's version includes in-frame clones alone and lacks a portion of them. The sample lists 370,000 or so clones, 81% occurring once. The sequenced material came from peripheral blood. The receptors were sampled from a human donor with acute or convalescent COVID-19. The donor label of this sample is uncertain.

V usage is TRBV9 and J usage is TRBJ1-1; tentative D call: TRBD1 (5 bases). Trimming removed 1 base from V and 2 bases from J, with 12 bases in between. The CDR3 has 15 amino acids. Germline values: CDR1 SGDLS, CDR2 YYNGEE. The CDR3 region has the DNA TGTGCCAGCAGCGTAACAGGCAGGCCTAACACTGAAGCTTTCTTT. Translation: CASSVTGRPNTEAFF.

The rearrangement uses TRBV5-5 and TRBJ1-2; TRBD1 matches 10 bases. Germline-derived CDR1 and CDR2 are SGHKS and YYEKEE (reference sequence). V lost 3 bases, J lost 5 bases, and 4 bases stayed unmatched. CDR3 length equals 14 residues. CDR3 in amino acids: CASSWDRGLYGYTF. Written as DNA, the CDR3 is TGTGCCAGCAGCTGGGACAGGGGACTTTATGGCTACACCTTC.

This chain links TRBV19 with TRBJ1-1; 7 bases map to TRBD1. There are 16 residues in the CDR3. Germline V gives CDR1 LNHDA, CDR2 SQIVND (reference sequence). The ends lost 5 bases at V and 4 bases at J; junction bases unmatched: 13. The CDR3 sequence is CASSPNRGSGVTEAFF. In nucleotides, the CDR3 is TGTGCCAGTAGTCCGAACAGGGGAAGTGGAGTCACTGAAGCTTTCTTT.

This rearrangement joins TRBV2 to TRBJ2-1; 7 bases match TRBD2. V was clipped by 6 bases and J by 5 bases; unmatched bases: 10. This CDR3 region has 15 residues. The germline gives CDR1 SNHLY, CDR2 FYNNEI. The CDR3 is CASRMGGWLNNEQFF. The CDR3, as DNA: TGTGCCAGCAGGATGGGGGGGTGGTTAAACAATGAGCAGTTCTTC.